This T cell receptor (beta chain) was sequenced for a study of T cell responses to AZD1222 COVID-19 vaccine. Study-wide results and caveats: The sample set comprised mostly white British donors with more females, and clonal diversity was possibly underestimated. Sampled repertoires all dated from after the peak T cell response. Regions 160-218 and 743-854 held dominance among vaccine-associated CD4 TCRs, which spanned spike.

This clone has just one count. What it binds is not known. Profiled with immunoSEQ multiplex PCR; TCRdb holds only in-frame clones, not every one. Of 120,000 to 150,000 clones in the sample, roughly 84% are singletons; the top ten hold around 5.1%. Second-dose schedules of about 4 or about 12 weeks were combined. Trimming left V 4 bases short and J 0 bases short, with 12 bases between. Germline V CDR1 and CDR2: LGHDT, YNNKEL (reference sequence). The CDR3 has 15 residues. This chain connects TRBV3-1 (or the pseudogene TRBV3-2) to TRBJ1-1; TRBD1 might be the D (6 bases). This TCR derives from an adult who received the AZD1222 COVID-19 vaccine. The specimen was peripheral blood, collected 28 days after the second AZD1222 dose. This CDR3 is CASSLRTAMNTEAFF. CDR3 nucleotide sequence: TGTGCCAGCAGCCTCCGGACAGCAATGAACACTGAAGCTTTCTTT.